The rows below give T cell receptor beta chains drawn from one sample of a study of blood T cell repertoires in COVID-19. TCRdb's copy holds only in-frame clones and misses some; the assay was immunoSEQ multiplex PCR. The data contain 360,000 or so clones, 90% of them singletons. Sequenced sample: peripheral blood. The receptors shown here come from a man aged 18 to 30 with active or convalescent COVID-19. The CDR3 runs from the conserved cysteine through the conserved F or W. The order of the fields is V gene, D gene, clone size, J gene, CDR3 DNA, CDR3 protein. D genes are given only for firm matches. Clone size is stated in some rows and not others, as once, few, many or a class when expanded.

v_call: TRBV3-1/TRBV3-2
d_call: TRBD2
clone_size: once
j_call: TRBJ2-4
cdr3_nt: TGTGCCAGCAGCCAAATGACTAGCGGGGGCATTCAGTACTTC
cdr3_aa: CASSQMTSGGIQYF

v_call: TRBV4-3
d_call: .
clone_size: few
j_call: TRBJ1-5
cdr3_nt: TGCGCCAGCAGCCAAGATCTGAGCAATCAGCCCCAGCATTTT
cdr3_aa: CASSQDLSNQPQHF

v_call: TRBV27
d_call: .
clone_size: .
j_call: TRBJ1-2
cdr3_nt: TGTGCCAGCAGAGCCCAGGAAGCCGTTGGCTACACCTTC
cdr3_aa: CASRAQEAVGYTF

v_call: TRBV6-2/TRBV6-3
d_call: TRBD1
clone_size: many
j_call: TRBJ2-7
cdr3_nt: TGTGCCAGCAGTTATCCGACAGGGGAAGCCTACGAGCAGTACTTC
cdr3_aa: CASSYPTGEAYEQYF

v_call: TRBV11-1
d_call: TRBD1
clone_size: .
j_call: TRBJ2-7
cdr3_nt: TGTGCCAGCAGCTTCAATGGACAGGGGGCGACCTACGAGCAGTACTTC
cdr3_aa: CASSFNGQGATYEQYF

v_call: TRBV28
d_call: .
clone_size: once
j_call: TRBJ1-1
cdr3_nt: TGTGCCAGCAGTTTATCCGCCCCTGCCCCGGGTGAAGCTTTCTTT
cdr3_aa: CASSLSAPAPGEAFF

v_call: TRBV15
d_call: .
clone_size: .
j_call: TRBJ2-1
cdr3_nt: TGTGCCACCAGCAGAGATATGACAGATGACGGGAATGAGCAGTTCTTC
cdr3_aa: CATSRDMTDDGNEQFF

v_call: TRBV7-2
d_call: TRBD1
clone_size: .
j_call: TRBJ1-6
cdr3_nt: TGTGCCAGCAGCTTAAATCCCCCAGGGGGTTCCCTAGGACCCCTCCACTTT
cdr3_aa: CASSLNPPGGSLGPLHF

v_call: TRBV2
d_call: TRBD1
clone_size: .
j_call: TRBJ2-7
cdr3_nt: TGTGCCAGCAGTGGTGGACAGGGTTACTACGAGCAGTACTTC
cdr3_aa: CASSGGQGYYEQYF

v_call: TRBV3-1/TRBV3-2
d_call: .
clone_size: .
j_call: TRBJ2-6
cdr3_nt: TGTGCCAGCAGCCTCAACAGGGCTGGGGCCAACGTGCTGACTTTC
cdr3_aa: CASSLNRAGANVLTF

v_call: TRBV7-9
d_call: .
clone_size: once
j_call: TRBJ1-6
cdr3_nt: TGTGCCAGCAGCTCCTTCCACGGGACACCGAATTCACCCCTCCACTTT
cdr3_aa: CASSSFHGTPNSPLHF

v_call: TRBV7-3
d_call: TRBD2
clone_size: .
j_call: TRBJ2-1
cdr3_nt: TGTGCCAGCAGCCCACAGCCAGCGGGGTCAAGCAATGAGCAGTTCTTC
cdr3_aa: CASSPQPAGSSNEQFF

v_call: TRBV28
d_call: TRBD1
clone_size: .
j_call: TRBJ1-2
cdr3_nt: TGTGCCAGCAGTCGACCGGGACAGGGGAACTATGGCTACACCTTC
cdr3_aa: CASSRPGQGNYGYTF

v_call: TRBV9
d_call: TRBD2
clone_size: .
j_call: TRBJ2-2
cdr3_nt: TGTGCCAGCAGCTCAAGCGGGACTAGCGGGGGCCCTAACACCGGGGAGCTGTTTTTT
cdr3_aa: CASSSSGTSGGPNTGELFF

v_call: TRBV19
d_call: TRBD1
clone_size: .
j_call: TRBJ1-5
cdr3_nt: TGTGCCAGTAGCTCGTTTAGGGACAGGGCCGTCAATCAGCCCCAGCATTTT
cdr3_aa: CASSSFRDRAVNQPQHF

v_call: TRBV6-2/TRBV6-3
d_call: TRBD1
clone_size: .
j_call: TRBJ1-2
cdr3_nt: TGTGCCAGCAGTCGACAGGGCCTCTACACCTTC
cdr3_aa: CASSRQGLYTF

v_call: TRBV10-3
d_call: .
clone_size: few
j_call: TRBJ1-5
cdr3_nt: TGTGCCTCGGCGGCCCAAAACAATCAGCCCCAGCATTTT
cdr3_aa: CASAAQNNQPQHF

v_call: TRBV3-1/TRBV3-2
d_call: .
clone_size: .
j_call: TRBJ1-1
cdr3_nt: TGTGCCAGCAGCCCCAGACAGACGAGGAGCACTGAAGCTTTCTTT
cdr3_aa: CASSPRQTRSTEAFF

v_call: TRBV30
d_call: TRBD1
clone_size: .
j_call: TRBJ1-4
cdr3_nt: TGTGCCCTGCCCCAGGGACAGGGTGCCGGAAAACTGTTTTTT
cdr3_aa: CALPQGQGAGKLFF

v_call: TRBV7-2
d_call: TRBD1
clone_size: .
j_call: TRBJ2-7
cdr3_nt: TGTGCCAGCAGCCAGCCGGGACAGAGCTACGAGCAGTACTTC
cdr3_aa: CASSQPGQSYEQYF

v_call: TRBV14
d_call: .
clone_size: .
j_call: TRBJ2-6
cdr3_nt: TGTGCCAGCAGCCAAGATAAACTGGGTGCCAGGGGAACTGGGGCCAACGTCCTGACTTTC
cdr3_aa: CASSQDKLGARGTGANVLTF

v_call: TRBV24-1
d_call: TRBD1
clone_size: .
j_call: TRBJ2-1
cdr3_nt: TGTGCCACCAGTGATGATAACGGACAGGGGAGCGTACATGAGCAGTTCTTC
cdr3_aa: CATSDDNGQGSVHEQFF

v_call: TRBV3-1/TRBV3-2
d_call: TRBD1
clone_size: .
j_call: TRBJ1-4
cdr3_nt: TGTGCCAGCAGCCAAGCAGGGGGTGAGGGTGGCTCTAATGAAAAACTGTTTTTT
cdr3_aa: CASSQAGGEGGSNEKLFF

v_call: TRBV7-2
d_call: .
clone_size: .
j_call: TRBJ2-5
cdr3_nt: TGTGCCAGCAGCTTAGAGGTCCTACTGGCGGGGTCCGGAGAGACCCAGTACTTC
cdr3_aa: CASSLEVLLAGSGETQYF

v_call: TRBV20-1
d_call: .
clone_size: .
j_call: TRBJ1-2
cdr3_nt: TGCAGTGCGAGACGAGGCTATGGCTACACCTTC
cdr3_aa: CSARRGYGYTF

v_call: TRBV5-6
d_call: TRBD2
clone_size: .
j_call: TRBJ2-7
cdr3_nt: TGTGCCAGCAGCTTGGTTACTAGCGGGGTCTACGAGCAGTACTTC
cdr3_aa: CASSLVTSGVYEQYF